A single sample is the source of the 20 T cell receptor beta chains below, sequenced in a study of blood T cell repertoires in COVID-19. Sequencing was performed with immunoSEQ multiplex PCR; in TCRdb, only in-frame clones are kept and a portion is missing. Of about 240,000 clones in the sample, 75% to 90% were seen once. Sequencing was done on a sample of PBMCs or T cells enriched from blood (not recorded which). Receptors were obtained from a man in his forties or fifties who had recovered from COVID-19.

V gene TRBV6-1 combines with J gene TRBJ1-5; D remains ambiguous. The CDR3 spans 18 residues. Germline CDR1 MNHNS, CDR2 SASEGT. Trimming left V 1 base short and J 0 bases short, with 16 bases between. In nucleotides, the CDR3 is TGTGCCAGCAGTGAAGATTTGGGGAGCCGGCATAGCAATCAGCCCCAGCATTTT. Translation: CASSEDLGSRHSNQPQHF.

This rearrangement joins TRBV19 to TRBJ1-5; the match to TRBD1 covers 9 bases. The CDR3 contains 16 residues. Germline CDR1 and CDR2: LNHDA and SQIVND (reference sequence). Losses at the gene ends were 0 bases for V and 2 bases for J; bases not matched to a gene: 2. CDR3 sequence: CASSIDRTGGNQPQHF. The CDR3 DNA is TGTGCCAGTAGTATAGATAGGACAGGGGGCAATCAGCCCCAGCATTTT. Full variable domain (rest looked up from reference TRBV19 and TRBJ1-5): DGGITQSPKYLFRKEGQNVTLSCEQNLNHDAMYWYRQDPGQGLRLIYYSQIVNDFQKGDIAEGYSVSREKKESFPLTVTSAQKNPTAFYLCASSIDRTGGNQPQHFGDGTRLSIL.

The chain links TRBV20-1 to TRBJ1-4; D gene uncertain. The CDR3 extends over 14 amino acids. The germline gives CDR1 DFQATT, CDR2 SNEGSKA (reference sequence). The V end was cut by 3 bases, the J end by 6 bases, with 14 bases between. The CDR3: CSASSGVLHEKLFF. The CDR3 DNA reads TGCAGTGCTAGTTCCGGGGTATTACATGAAAAACTGTTTTTT.

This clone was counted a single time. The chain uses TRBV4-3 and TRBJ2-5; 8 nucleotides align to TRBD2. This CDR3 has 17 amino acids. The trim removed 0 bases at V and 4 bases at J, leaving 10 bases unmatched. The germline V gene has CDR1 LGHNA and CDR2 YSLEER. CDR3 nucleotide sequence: TGCGCCAGCAGCCAAGATTCAAGCGGGAGTGCGTTAGAGACCCAGTACTTC. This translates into CASSQDSSGSALETQYF.

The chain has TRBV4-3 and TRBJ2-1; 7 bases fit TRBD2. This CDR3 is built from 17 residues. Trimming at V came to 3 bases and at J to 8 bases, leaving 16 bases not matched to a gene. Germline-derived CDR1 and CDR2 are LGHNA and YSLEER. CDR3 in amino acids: CASSQLTGGLGLDEQFF. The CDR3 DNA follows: TGCGCCAGCAGCCAGCTGACCGGTGGACTAGGGCTTGATGAGCAGTTCTTC.

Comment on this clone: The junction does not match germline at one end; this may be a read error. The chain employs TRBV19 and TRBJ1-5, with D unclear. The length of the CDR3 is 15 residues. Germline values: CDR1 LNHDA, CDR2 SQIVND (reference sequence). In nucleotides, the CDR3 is TGTGCCAGTAGCATAGGACGGGGAGGCGATCAGCCCCAGCATTTT. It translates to CASSIGRGGDQPQHF.

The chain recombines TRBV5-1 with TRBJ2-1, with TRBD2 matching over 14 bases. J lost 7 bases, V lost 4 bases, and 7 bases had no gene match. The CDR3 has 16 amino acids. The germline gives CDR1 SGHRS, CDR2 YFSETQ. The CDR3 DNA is TGCGCCAGCAGCAGGACTAGCGGGGGGTTGTGGAATGAGCAGTTCTTC. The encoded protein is CASSRTSGGLWNEQFF.

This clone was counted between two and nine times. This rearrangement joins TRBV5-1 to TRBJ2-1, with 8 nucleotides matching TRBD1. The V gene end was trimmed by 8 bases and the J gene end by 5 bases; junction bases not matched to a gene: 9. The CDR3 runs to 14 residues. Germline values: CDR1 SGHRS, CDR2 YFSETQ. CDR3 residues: CASSPGQADNEQFF. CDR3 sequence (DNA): TGCGCCAGTTCTCCGGGACAGGCTGACAATGAGCAGTTCTTC.

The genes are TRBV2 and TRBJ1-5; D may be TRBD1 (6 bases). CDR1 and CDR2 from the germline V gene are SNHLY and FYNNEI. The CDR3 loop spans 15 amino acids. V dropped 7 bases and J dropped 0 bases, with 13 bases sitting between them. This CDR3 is CASIQGSTSNQPQHF. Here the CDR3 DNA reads TGTGCCAGCATTCAGGGGTCAACTAGCAATCAGCCCCAGCATTTT.

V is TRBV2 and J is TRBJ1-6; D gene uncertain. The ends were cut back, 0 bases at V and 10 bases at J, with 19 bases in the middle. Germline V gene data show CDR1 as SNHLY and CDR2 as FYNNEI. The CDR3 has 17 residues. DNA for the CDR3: TGTGCCAGCAGTGAAGCGGCCGGGGTTGGGATAGGGTCACCCCTCCACTTT. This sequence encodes CASSEAAGVGIGSPLHF.

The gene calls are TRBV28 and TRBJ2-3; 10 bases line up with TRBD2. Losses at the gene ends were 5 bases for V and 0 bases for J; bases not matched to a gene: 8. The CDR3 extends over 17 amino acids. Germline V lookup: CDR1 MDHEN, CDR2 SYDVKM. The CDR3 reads CASSPPGLASSTDTQYF. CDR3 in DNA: TGTGCCAGCAGTCCACCGGGACTAGCGTCTAGCACAGATACGCAGTATTTT. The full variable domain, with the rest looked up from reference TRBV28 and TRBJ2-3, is DVKVTQSSRYLVKRTGEKVFLECVQDMDHENMFWYRQDPGLGLRLIYFSYDVKMKEKGDIPEGYSVSREKKERFSLILESASTNQTSMYLCASSPPGLASSTDTQYFGPGTRLTVL.

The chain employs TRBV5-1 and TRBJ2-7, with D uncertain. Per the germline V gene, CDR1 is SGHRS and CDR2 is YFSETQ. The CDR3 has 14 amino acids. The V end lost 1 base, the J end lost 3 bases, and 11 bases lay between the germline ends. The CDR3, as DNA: TGCGCCAGCAGCTTGTACAGCCACGTCTACGAGCAGTACTTC. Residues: CASSLYSHVYEQYF. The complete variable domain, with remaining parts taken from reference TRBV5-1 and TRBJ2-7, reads KAGVTQTPRYLIKTRGQQVTLSCSPISGHRSVSWYQQTPGQGLQFLFEYFSETQRNKGNFPGRFSGRQFSNSRSEMNVSTLELGDSALYLCASSLYSHVYEQYFGPGTRLTVT.

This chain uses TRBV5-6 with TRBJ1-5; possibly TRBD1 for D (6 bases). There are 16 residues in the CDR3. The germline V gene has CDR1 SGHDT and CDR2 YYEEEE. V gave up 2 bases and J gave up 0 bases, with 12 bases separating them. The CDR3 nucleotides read TGTGCCAGCAGCTTTGGGACAAGTTATAGCAATCAGCCCCAGCATTTT. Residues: CASSFGTSYSNQPQHF.

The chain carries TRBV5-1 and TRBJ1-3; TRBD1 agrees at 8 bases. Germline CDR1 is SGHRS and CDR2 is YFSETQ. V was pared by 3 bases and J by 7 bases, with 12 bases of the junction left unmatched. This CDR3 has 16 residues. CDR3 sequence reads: CASSSNDQGARNTIYF. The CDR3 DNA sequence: TGCGCCAGCAGCTCTAACGACCAGGGGGCGCGGAACACCATATATTTT.

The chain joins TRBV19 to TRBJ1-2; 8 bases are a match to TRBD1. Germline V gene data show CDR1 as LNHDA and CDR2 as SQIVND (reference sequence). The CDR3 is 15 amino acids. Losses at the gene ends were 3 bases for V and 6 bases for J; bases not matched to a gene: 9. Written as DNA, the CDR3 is TGTGCCAGTAGTATCCGGACAGGGTCTTATGATGGCTACACCTTC. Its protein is CASSIRTGSYDGYTF.

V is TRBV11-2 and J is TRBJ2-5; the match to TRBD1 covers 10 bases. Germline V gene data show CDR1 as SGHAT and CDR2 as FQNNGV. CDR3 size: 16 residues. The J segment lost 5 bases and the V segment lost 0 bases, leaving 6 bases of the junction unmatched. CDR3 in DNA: TGTGCCAGCAGCTTAGAGCCGGGACAGGGGTGGGAGACCCAGTACTTC. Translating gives CASSLEPGQGWETQYF.

The CDR3 loop is CASSLAGMATGELFF. The CDR3 nucleotides are TGTGCCAGCAGTCTAGCGGGAATGGCCACCGGGGAGCTGTTTTTT. The chain joins TRBV7-6 to TRBJ2-2; 9 bases line up with TRBD2. J lost 4 bases, V lost 6 bases, and 6 bases had no gene match. Looked up from germline, CDR1 is SGHVS and CDR2 is FNYEAQ. This CDR3 has 15 amino acids.

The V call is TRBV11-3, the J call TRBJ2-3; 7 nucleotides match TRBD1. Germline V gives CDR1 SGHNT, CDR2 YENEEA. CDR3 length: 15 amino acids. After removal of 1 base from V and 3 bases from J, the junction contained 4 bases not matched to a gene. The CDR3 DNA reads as TGTGCCAGCAGCTTAGGGCAGGGGGAGACAGATACGCAGTATTTT. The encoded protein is CASSLGQGETDTQYF. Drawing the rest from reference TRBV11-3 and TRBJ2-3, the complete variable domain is EAGVVQSPRYKIIEKKQPVAFWCNPISGHNTLYWYLQNLGQGPELLIRYENEEAVDDSQLPKDRFSAERLKGVDSTLKIQPAELGDSAVYLCASSLGQGETDTQYFGPGTRLTVL.

The CDR3 nucleotides are TGTGCCAGCTCCGATAACAGGGACTCTGGAAACACCATATATTTT. Protein: CASSDNRDSGNTIYF. The chain combines TRBV18 with TRBJ1-3; D is perhaps TRBD1 (6 bases). This CDR3 is 15 amino acids long. Trimming stripped 6 bases from V and 0 bases from J, with 12 bases between. CDR1 and CDR2 from the germline V gene are KGHSH and LQKENI.

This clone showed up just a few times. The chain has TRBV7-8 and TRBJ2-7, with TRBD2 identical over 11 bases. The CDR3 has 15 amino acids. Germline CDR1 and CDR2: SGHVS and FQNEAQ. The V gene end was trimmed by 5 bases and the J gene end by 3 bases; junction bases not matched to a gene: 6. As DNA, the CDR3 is TGTGCCAGCAGCCGACTAGCGGGGAACCGCTACGAGCAGTACTTC. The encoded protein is CASSRLAGNRYEQYF.